The rows below give T cell receptor beta chains drawn from one sample of a study of shared clonotypes between healthy human individuals. TCRdb's table, derived via immunoSEQ multiplex PCR, lists solely in-frame clones and lacks some. The sample shows about 2.1 million clones, roughly 95% of them seen only once. The sample taken for sequencing was naive CD8+ T cells from PBMCs. The source of these receptors is a man aged 18 to 30 in good health. Some clones in this sample may be carry-over from other donors' samples. The CDR3 runs from the conserved cysteine through the conserved F or W. A D gene is named only where the DNA matches it firmly. For some rows the clone size is stated as once, few or many, or as a class when expanded; others skip it.

>.|TRBV6-5|TRBJ1-5|once
CASKKARQSNQPQHF
TGTGCCAGCAAAAAGGCCCGACAGAGCAATCAGCCCCAGCATTTT
>.|TRBV30|TRBJ2-1|.
CAWSGSLYNEQFF
TGTGCCTGGAGCGGGAGTCTCTACAATGAGCAGTTCTTC
>.|TRBV28|TRBJ2-3|.
CASSSAPGLLTDTQYF
TGTGCCAGCAGTTCAGCGCCGGGACTCCTCACAGATACGCAGTATTTT
>.|TRBV7-3|TRBJ1-2|.
CASSPFSGSAVGYTF
TGTGCCAGCAGCCCCTTTTCGGGGAGCGCTGTTGGCTACACCTTC
>TRBD1|TRBV5-1|TRBJ2-7|.
CASSFDRAYEQYF
TGCGCCAGCAGCTTTGACAGGGCCTACGAGCAGTACTTC
>TRBD1|TRBV7-9|TRBJ1-1|few
CASYRGEVGTEAFF
TGTGCCAGCTACAGGGGGGAGGTAGGCACTGAAGCTTTCTTT
>TRBD1|TRBV4-3|TRBJ2-7|.
CASSQEGQGGYEQYF
TGCGCCAGCAGCCAAGAGGGACAGGGGGGCTACGAGCAGTACTTC
>.|TRBV27|TRBJ2-1|.
CASSLRPGVRGNEQFF
TGTGCCAGCAGTTTAAGACCAGGGGTGCGCGGCAATGAGCAGTTCTTC
>.|TRBV19|TRBJ2-7|.
CASSIFPDYEQYF
TGTGCCAGTAGTATCTTTCCTGACTACGAGCAGTACTTC
>.|TRBV6-4|TRBJ2-2|.
CASSDSRLEGVFTGELFF
TGTGCCAGCAGTGACTCGAGACTCGAGGGGGTTTTCACCGGGGAGCTGTTTTTT
>.|TRBV7-9|TRBJ1-3|.
CASRNDRYPGNTIYF
TGTGCCAGCAGAAATGACCGCTACCCTGGAAACACCATATATTTT
>.|TRBV28|TRBJ2-5|.
CASSLVGMQETQYF
TGTGCCAGCAGTTTGGTAGGAATGCAAGAGACCCAGTACTTC
>TRBD1|TRBV5-6|TRBJ2-7|.
CASSQATGTGGYEQYF
TGTGCCAGCAGCCAAGCCACCGGGACAGGGGGTTACGAGCAGTACTTC
>TRBD1|TRBV28|TRBJ2-3|.
CASSDDGANIVGTGWDTQYF
TGTGCCAGCAGCGACGATGGCGCTAACATTGTGGGGACAGGGTGGGATACGCAGTATTTT
>.|TRBV28|TRBJ2-6|.
CASSFGVMGANVLTF
TGTGCCAGCAGTTTTGGGGTCATGGGGGCCAACGTCCTGACTTTC
>TRBD2|TRBV4-1|TRBJ2-7|once
CASSPPRSGSHEQYF
TGCGCCAGCAGCCCCCCCCGGAGCGGGAGCCACGAGCAGTACTTC
>.|TRBV6-5|TRBJ2-7|.
CASNFRSQTYEQYF
TGTGCCAGCAATTTCCGGAGCCAGACCTACGAGCAGTACTTC
>TRBD2|TRBV5-4|TRBJ2-1|.
CASNILASNNEQFF
TGTGCCAGCAACATACTAGCGTCCAACAATGAGCAGTTCTTC
>.|TRBV7-2|TRBJ2-1|.
CASSSPIRRALLGNEQFF
TGTGCCAGCAGCTCTCCGATTCGCCGGGCCCTGCTGGGCAATGAGCAGTTCTTC
>TRBD1|TRBV27|TRBJ1-1|.
CASRTVMTGENTEAFF
TGTGCCAGCAGAACAGTCATGACAGGGGAGAACACTGAAGCTTTCTTT
>TRBD1|TRBV12-5|TRBJ2-7|.
CASGLAPGQGFDEQYF
TGTGCTAGTGGTTTGGCGCCGGGACAGGGTTTTGACGAGCAGTACTTC
>.|TRBV28|TRBJ1-4|.
CASRRGFGVEKLFF
TGTGCCAGCAGGAGGGGATTTGGGGTAGAAAAACTGTTTTTT
>TRBD2|TRBV12-5|TRBJ2-2|once
CASGLIFREELNTGELFF
TGTGCTAGTGGTTTAATCTTTCGGGAGGAACTCAACACCGGGGAGCTGTTTTTT
>TRBD2|TRBV18|TRBJ2-3|.
CASSPPRLAGITDTQYF
TGTGCCAGCTCACCACCACGACTAGCGGGAATTACAGATACGCAGTATTTT
>.|TRBV9|TRBJ2-1|.
CASSVGDSYNEQFF
TGTGCCAGCAGCGTAGGGGACTCTTACAATGAGCAGTTCTTC
>.|TRBV10-2|TRBJ2-6|.
CASSLGLAGANVLTF
TGCGCCAGCAGTTTGGGCCTTGCGGGGGCCAACGTCCTGACTTTC
>.|TRBV11-2|TRBJ2-5|.
CASSPLPAKGETQYF
TGTGCCAGCAGCCCCCTCCCAGCCAAGGGAGAGACCCAGTACTTC
>TRBD2|TRBV29-1|TRBJ2-7|.
CSVPRGGDSEQYF
TGCAGCGTCCCCCGGGGGGGGGACTCCGAGCAGTACTTC
>.|TRBV30|TRBJ2-3|.
CAWSRVGDTQYF
TGTGCCTGGAGTCGTGTCGGGGATACGCAGTATTTT
>.|TRBV27|TRBJ2-1|.
CASSRGDTGSSYNEQFF
TGTGCCAGCAGCCGAGGGGACACCGGGAGCTCCTACAATGAGCAGTTCTTC
>.|TRBV19|TRBJ2-7|.
CASSIGHPSSYEQYF
TGTGCCAGTAGTATAGGGCACCCGAGCTCCTACGAGCAGTACTTC
>TRBD2|TRBV2|TRBJ2-6|.
CASSTTLAAVGANVLTF
TGTGCCAGCAGTACCACACTAGCGGCTGTTGGGGCCAACGTCCTGACTTTC
>TRBD1|TRBV29-1|TRBJ2-3|.
CSAEDRGGDTQYF
TGCAGCGCAGAGGACAGGGGGGGAGATACGCAGTATTTT
>.|TRBV19|TRBJ2-7|.
CASSPWRMSPYEQYF
TGTGCCAGTAGCCCTTGGAGGATGAGCCCGTACGAGCAGTACTTC